A single sample is the source of the 16 T cell receptor beta chains below, sequenced in a study of T cells in Graves' hyperthyroidism and ophthalmopathy. Amplification targeted TCR beta CDR3 regions from RNA transcripts. The TCR CDR3 was amplified in a first-round RT-PCR using the HTBI primer set. One entry per CDR3 protein, called by TCRdb with MiXCR from the multiplex PCR reads. Of about 740,000 distinct CDR3 sequences listed, less than 15% are singletons. Specimen: blood. These receptors all stem from a woman between 18 and 29 years old with Graves' hyperthyroidism.

In the case of this clonotype: One junction end disagrees with the germline gene, perhaps due to a read error. The CDR3 reads CASSQDWTNLYNEQFF. CDR3 DNA: TGCGCCAGCAGCCAAGATTGGACTAACCTCTACAATGAGCAGTTCTTC. The chain joins TRBV9 to TRBJ2-1; tentative D call: TRBD2 (6 bases). The CDR3 contains 16 residues. The germline V gene has CDR1 SGDLS and CDR2 YYNGEE.

This clonotype was seen at least ten times. The V gene is TRBV20-1, the J gene TRBJ2-1; 8 positions agree with TRBD1. Germline V CDR1 and CDR2: DFQATT, SNEGSKA (reference sequence). V lost 0 bases to trimming and J lost 4 bases; unmatched junction nucleotides: 11. The length of the CDR3 is 17 residues. The CDR3 coding sequence is TGCAGTGCTAGAGATATGATCGGACAGGGCTGGTACAATGAGCAGTTCTTC. Protein product: CSARDMIGQGWYNEQFF.

The chain joins TRBV6-1 to TRBJ2-1; 10 bases are a match to TRBD2. The junction had 8 bases not matched to a gene; V was cut back by 5 bases and J by 7 bases. Per germline, CDR1 MNHNS and CDR2 SASEGT. The CDR3 consists of 15 residues. The CDR3 here is CASSFSGRAGNEQFF. CDR3 in DNA: TGTGCCAGCAGTTTCAGCGGGAGGGCGGGGAATGAGCAGTTCTTC.

As concerns this clonotype: This may arise from a read error, as a much more abundant clone is one base away. This chain connects TRBV6-5 to TRBJ2-1; TRBD2 might be the D (6 bases). CDR3 length: 15 amino acids. The V end was cut by 0 bases, the J end by 10 bases, with 16 bases between. The germline CDR1 and CDR2 sequences are MNHEY and SVGAGI. This CDR3 is CASSYSYSRRGEQFF. Here the CDR3 DNA reads TGTGCCAGCAGTTACTCGTACTCTCGGAGGGGCGAGCAGTTCTTC.

With regard to this clonotype: A much larger clone is a single base away; this may be a read error. V and J are TRBV18 and TRBJ1-2, with a tentative D call TRBD1 (5 bases). Germline-derived CDR1 and CDR2 are KGHSH and LQKENI. V was pared by 5 bases and J by 9 bases, with 16 bases between. The CDR3 extends over 13 amino acids. The CDR3 region is CASSSRQGDSYTF. CDR3 nucleotides: TGTGCCAGCTCAAGCAGGCAGGGTGATAGCTACACCTTC.

The CDR3 here is CASSLGVAGWGTDTQYF. Written as DNA, the CDR3 is TGTGCCAGCAGCTTAGGGGTAGCCGGATGGGGCACAGATACGCAGTATTTT. The chain employs TRBV7-2 and TRBJ2-3; D uncertain. CDR3 length: 17 amino acids. With 1 base removed from V and 1 base from J, the gap between germline ends came to 15 bases. The germline gives CDR1 SGHTA, CDR2 FQGNSA.

The sample holds many counts of this clonotype. This chain links TRBV30 with TRBJ1-6; possibly TRBD1 for D (5 bases). V lost 6 bases and J 7 bases, leaving 10 bases between the germline ends. CDR1 is GTSNPN, CDR2 SVGIG, per germline (reference sequence). The length of the CDR3 is 12 residues. The CDR3 protein is CACGDGNSPLHF. The DNA of the CDR3 is TGTGCCTGCGGGGACGGGAATTCACCCCTCCACTTT.

This clonotype showed up many times. The chain links TRBV6-1 to TRBJ1-1; D remains ambiguous. Between the trimmed V and J ends, which lost 5 bases and 4 bases, there was a span of 11 bases. This CDR3 region has 13 residues. Germline CDR1 and CDR2: MNHNS and SASEGT. CDR3 DNA: TGTGCCAGCAGTTATAACAGTCGCACTGAAGCTTTCTTT. This encodes CASSYNSRTEAFF.

This clonotype was recorded at least ten times. This rearrangement joins TRBV7-8 to TRBJ2-1; D not resolved. Germline values: CDR1 SGHVS, CDR2 FQNEAQ. The CDR3 sequence is 13 residues long. Trimming took off 5 bases at V and 9 bases at J, with 14 bases between the two ends. CDR3 in DNA: TGTGCCAGCAGCCTCTTAGTTGAAGGTGAGCAGTTCTTC. Translating it yields CASSLLVEGEQFF. The whole variable domain, remainder taken from reference TRBV7-8 and TRBJ2-1, is GAGVSQSPRYKVAKRGQDVALRCDPISGHVSLFWYQQALGQGPEFLTYFQNEAQLDKSGLPSDRFFAERPEGSVSTLKIQRTQQEDSAVYLCASSLLVEGEQFFGPGTRLTVL.

This clonotype came up many times. The V and J genes are TRBV12-3 or TRBV12-4 and TRBJ2-1; D gene ambiguous. V was pared by 3 bases and J by 0 bases, with 6 bases between. The CDR3 extends over 14 amino acids. The CDR3 nucleotides read TGTGCCAGCAGTTTCCGTAGCTCCTACAATGAGCAGTTCTTC. This translates into CASSFRSSYNEQFF.

This clonotype occurred a few times. V gene TRBV6-1 combines with J gene TRBJ2-5, with D perhaps matching TRBD1 (6 bases). The V gene lost 7 bases and the J gene lost 1 base, with 16 bases spanning the gap. CDR3 length equals 15 residues. Looked up from germline, CDR1 is MNHNS and CDR2 is SASEGT. Here the CDR3 DNA reads TGTGCCAGCAAAACAGGGTTAGACATCCAAGAGACCCAGTACTTC. Protein: CASKTGLDIQETQYF.

This clonotype was detected only once. The V gene is TRBV24-1, the J gene TRBJ2-7, with D perhaps being TRBD1 or TRBD2 (5 bases each). V was trimmed by 2 bases and J by 3 bases, leaving 13 bases between them. This CDR3 comprises 15 residues. CDR1 is KGHDR, CDR2 SFDVKD, per germline. The CDR3 DNA sequence: TGTGCCACCAGTGATTCTGTAGTGGGGGACTACGAGCAGTACTTC. This gives the protein CATSDSVVGDYEQYF.

As for this clonotype: Germline is not matched at one junction end, which may reflect a read error. CDR3 nucleotide sequence: TGTGTCAGCACCACGACTAGCGGCACAGATACGCAGTATTTT. Protein product: CVSTTTSGTDTQYF. The gene calls are TRBV25-1 and TRBJ2-3; TRBD2 agrees at 8 bases. Germline values: CDR1 MGHDK, CDR2 SYGVNS. This CDR3 has 14 amino acids.

This clonotype was seen a few times. CDR3 nucleotides: TGTGCCAGCAGGAGACACGGGTTAGCCGAGGGGTTTAAGCAGACTAGCAACACCGGGGAGCTGTTTTTT. Amino acid sequence: CASRRHGLAEGFKQTSNTGELFF. The chain joins TRBV6-2 or TRBV6-3 to TRBJ2-2; TRBD2 matches at 7 bases. In germline, CDR1 is MNHEY, CDR2 SVGEGT. This CDR3 comprises 23 residues. J lost 2 bases, V lost 6 bases, and 30 bases had no gene match.

This clonotype was detected a few times. CDR3 residues: CATSSPSMHSGANVLTF. The CDR3, as DNA: TGTGCCACCAGCAGTCCCTCCATGCACTCTGGGGCCAACGTCCTGACTTTC. The chain joins TRBV15 to TRBJ2-6; D is unclear. Germline CDR1 and CDR2: LNHNV and YYDKDF (reference sequence). V dropped 3 bases and J dropped 0 bases, with 12 bases sitting between them. This CDR3 spans 17 amino acids.

This clonotype turned up a few times. CDR3 sequence reads: CASSQGRQGSSYNEQFF. The CDR3 DNA sequence: TGCGCCAGCAGCCAAGGTCGACAGGGTAGCTCCTACAATGAGCAGTTCTTC. The chain joins TRBV4-1 to TRBJ2-1; 7 nucleotides match TRBD1. CDR3 size: 17 residues. Germline CDR1 is MGHRA and CDR2 is YSYEKL. V gave up 1 base and J gave up 0 bases; unmatched junction bases: 6.